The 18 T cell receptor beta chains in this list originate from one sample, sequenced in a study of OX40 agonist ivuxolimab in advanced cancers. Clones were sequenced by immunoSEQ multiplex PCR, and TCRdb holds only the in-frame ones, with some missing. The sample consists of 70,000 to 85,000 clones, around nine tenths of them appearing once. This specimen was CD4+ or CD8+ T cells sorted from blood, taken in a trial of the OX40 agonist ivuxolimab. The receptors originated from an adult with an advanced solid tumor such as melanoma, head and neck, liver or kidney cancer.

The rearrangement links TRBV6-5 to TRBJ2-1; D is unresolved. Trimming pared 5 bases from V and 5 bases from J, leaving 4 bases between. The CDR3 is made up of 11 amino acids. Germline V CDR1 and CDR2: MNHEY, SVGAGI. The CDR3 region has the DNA TGTGCCAGCAGTAGAGACAATGAGCAGTTCTTC. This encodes CASSRDNEQFF.

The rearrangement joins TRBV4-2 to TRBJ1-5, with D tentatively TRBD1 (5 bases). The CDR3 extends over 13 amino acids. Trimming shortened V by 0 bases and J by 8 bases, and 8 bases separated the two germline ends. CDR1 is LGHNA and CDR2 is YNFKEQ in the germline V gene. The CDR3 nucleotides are TGTGCCAGCAGCCAAGACGTGGGGGAGCCCCAGCATTTT. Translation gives CASSQDVGEPQHF.

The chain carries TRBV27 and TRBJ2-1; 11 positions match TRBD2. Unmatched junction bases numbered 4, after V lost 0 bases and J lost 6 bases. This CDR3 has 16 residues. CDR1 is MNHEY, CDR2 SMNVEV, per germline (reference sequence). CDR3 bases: TGTGCCAGCAGTTTATCCTGTAGCGGGAGGGCCAATGAGCAGTTCTTC. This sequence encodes CASSLSCSGRANEQFF.

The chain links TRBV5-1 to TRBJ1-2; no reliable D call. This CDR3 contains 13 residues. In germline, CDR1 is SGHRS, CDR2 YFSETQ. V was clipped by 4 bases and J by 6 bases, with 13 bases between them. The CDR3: CASSRSLEDGYTF. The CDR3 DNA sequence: TGCGCCAGCAGCCGAAGCCTTGAGGATGGCTACACCTTC.

CDR3 region: CASSEEMNTEAFF. Here the CDR3 DNA reads TGTGCCAGCAGTGAAGAGATGAACACTGAAGCTTTCTTT. V and J are TRBV2 and TRBJ1-1; no firm D call. Germline loops: CDR1 SNHLY, CDR2 FYNNEI. V lost 1 base, J lost 0 bases, and 3 bases lay in between. This CDR3 has 13 residues.

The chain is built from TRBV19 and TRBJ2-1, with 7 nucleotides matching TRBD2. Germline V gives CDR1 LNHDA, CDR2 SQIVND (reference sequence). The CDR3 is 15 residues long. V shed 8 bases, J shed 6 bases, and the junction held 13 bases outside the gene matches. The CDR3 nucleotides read TGTGCCAGTGGACTAGGACGTTCGGTTGTCAATGAGCAGTTCTTC. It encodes CASGLGRSVVNEQFF.

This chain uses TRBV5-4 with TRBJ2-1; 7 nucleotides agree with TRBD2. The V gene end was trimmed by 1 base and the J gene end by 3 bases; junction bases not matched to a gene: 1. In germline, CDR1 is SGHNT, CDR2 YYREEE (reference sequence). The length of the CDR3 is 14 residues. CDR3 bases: TGTGCCAGCAGCTTGACGGGAGGCTACAATGAGCAGTTCTTC. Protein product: CASSLTGGYNEQFF. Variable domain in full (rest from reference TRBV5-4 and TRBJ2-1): ETGVTQSPTHLIKTRGQQVTLRCSSQSGHNTVSWYQQALGQGPQFIFQYYREEENGRGNFPPRFSGLQFPNYSSELNVNALELDDSALYLCASSLTGGYNEQFFGPGTRLTVL.

The CDR3 protein is CASSLDHLAGVEQYF. The CDR3 DNA sequence: TGTGCCAGCAGCTTAGATCACCTAGCGGGAGTAGAGCAGTACTTC. The chain carries TRBV11-3 and TRBJ2-7; TRBD2 aligns across 10 bases. CDR1 and CDR2 from the germline V gene are SGHNT and YENEEA. The CDR3 consists of 15 residues. The V segment lost 0 bases and the J segment 7 bases; nucleotides outside the gene matches: 6. Supplemented by reference TRBV11-3 and TRBJ2-7, the full variable domain reads EAGVVQSPRYKIIEKKQPVAFWCNPISGHNTLYWYLQNLGQGPELLIRYENEEAVDDSQLPKDRFSAERLKGVDSTLKIQPAELGDSAVYLCASSLDHLAGVEQYFGPGTRLTVT.

CDR3 sequence reads: CASSPLAGGLGELFF. CDR3 DNA sequence: TGTGCCAGCAGCCCACTAGCGGGAGGGCTCGGGGAGCTGTTTTTT. The V and J genes are TRBV7-3 and TRBJ2-2; 13 nucleotides match TRBD2. Germline trimming cut 5 bases from V and 7 bases from J; bases unmatched to any gene: 4. CDR3 length: 15 residues. The V gene's germline CDR1 is SGHTA and CDR2 FQGTGA.

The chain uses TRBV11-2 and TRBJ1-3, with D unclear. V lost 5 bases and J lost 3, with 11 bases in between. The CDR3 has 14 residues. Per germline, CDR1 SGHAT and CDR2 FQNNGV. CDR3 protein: CASSPVPFGNTIYF. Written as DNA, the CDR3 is TGTGCCAGCAGCCCTGTCCCATTTGGAAACACCATATATTTT.

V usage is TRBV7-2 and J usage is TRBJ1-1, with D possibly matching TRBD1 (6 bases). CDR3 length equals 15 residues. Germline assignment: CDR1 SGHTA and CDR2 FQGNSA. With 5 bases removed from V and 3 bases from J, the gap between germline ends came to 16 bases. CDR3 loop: CASSADRSWDTEAFF. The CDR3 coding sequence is TGTGCCAGCAGCGCCGACAGGTCGTGGGACACTGAAGCTTTCTTT. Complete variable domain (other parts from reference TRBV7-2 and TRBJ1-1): GAGVSQSPSNKVTEKGKDVELRCDPISGHTALYWYRQSLGQGLEFLIYFQGNSAPDKSGLPSDRFSAERTGGSVSTLTIQRTQQEDSAVYLCASSADRSWDTEAFFGQGTRLTVV.

The CDR3 reads CASSSLAGTGNFVGSPLHF. Here the CDR3 DNA reads TGTGCCAGCAGTTCCCTGGCCGGGACAGGGAACTTCGTTGGTTCACCCCTCCACTTT. This chain connects TRBV28 to TRBJ1-6; 9 nucleotides match TRBD1. The CDR3 contains 19 residues. CDR1 MDHEN and CDR2 SYDVKM come from the germline V gene. J was trimmed by 9 bases and V by 4 bases; bases with no gene match: 19. The variable domain in full, with the rest retrieved from reference TRBV28 and TRBJ1-6, is DVKVTQSSRYLVKRTGEKVFLECVQDMDHENMFWYRQDPGLGLRLIYFSYDVKMKEKGDIPEGYSVSREKKERFSLILESASTNQTSMYLCASSSLAGTGNFVGSPLHFGNGTRLTVT.

CDR3 bases: TGTGCCAGCAAACCGGGACTAGTAAGCAATGAGCAGTTCTTC. This codes for CASKPGLVSNEQFF. This sequence joins TRBV28 and TRBJ2-1; 8 bases map to TRBD2. J gave up 6 bases and V 7 bases, and 8 bases lay outside the gene matches. The CDR3 extends over 14 amino acids. Germline CDR1 reads MDHEN; CDR2 reads SYDVKM.

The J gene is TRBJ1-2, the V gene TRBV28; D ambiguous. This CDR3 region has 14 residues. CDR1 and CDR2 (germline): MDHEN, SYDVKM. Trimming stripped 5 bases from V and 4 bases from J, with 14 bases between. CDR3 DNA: TGTGCCAGCAGTCCGTTCTCCGGTATCTATGGCTACACCTTC. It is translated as CASSPFSGIYGYTF.

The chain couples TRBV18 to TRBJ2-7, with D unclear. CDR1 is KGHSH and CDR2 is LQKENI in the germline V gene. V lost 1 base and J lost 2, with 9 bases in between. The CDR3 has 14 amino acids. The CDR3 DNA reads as TGTGCCAGCTCACCACTTACAAAAACCTACGAGCAGTACTTC. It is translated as CASSPLTKTYEQYF.

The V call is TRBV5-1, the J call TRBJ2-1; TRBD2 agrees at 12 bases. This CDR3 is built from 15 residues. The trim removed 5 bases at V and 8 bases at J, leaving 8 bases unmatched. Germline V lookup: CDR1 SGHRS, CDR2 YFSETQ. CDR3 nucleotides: TGCGCCAGCAGTTTGACTAGCGGGAGTCTGGATGAGCAGTTCTTC. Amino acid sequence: CASSLTSGSLDEQFF.

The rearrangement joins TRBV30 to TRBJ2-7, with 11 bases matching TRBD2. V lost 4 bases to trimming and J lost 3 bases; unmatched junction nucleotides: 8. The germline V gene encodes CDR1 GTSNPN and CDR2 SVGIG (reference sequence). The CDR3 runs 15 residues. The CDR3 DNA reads TGTGCCTGGAAACCGACTAGCGGGGTTTACTACGAGCAGTACTTC. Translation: CAWKPTSGVYYEQYF.

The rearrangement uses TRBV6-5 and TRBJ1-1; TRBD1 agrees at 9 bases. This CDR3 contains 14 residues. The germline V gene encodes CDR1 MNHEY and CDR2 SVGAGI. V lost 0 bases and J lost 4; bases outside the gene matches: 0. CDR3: CASSYSTGGTEAFF. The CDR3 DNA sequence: TGTGCCAGCAGTTACTCGACAGGGGGCACTGAAGCTTTCTTT.